This T cell receptor (beta chain) was retrieved from a study of tumor-infiltrating lymphocytes in localized non-small cell lung cancer. The CDR3 extends over 14 amino acids. The V gene's germline CDR1 is SGHDT and CDR2 YYEEEE. Trimming pared 4 bases from V and 4 bases from J, leaving 14 bases between. Overall study results and limits: TCR sequencing covered a subset of patients with enough tissue.

Turning to this clone: Antigen specificity is unknown.

TCRdb's copy holds only in-frame clones and misses some; the assay was immunoSEQ multiplex PCR. Here the sample spans roughly 5,800 clones, roughly four fifths being singletons. The receptor was derived from a human donor with non-small cell lung cancer. V is TRBV5-6 and J is TRBJ2-5, with a weak D call TRBD2 (5 bases). Sequenced: lung tumor tissue. CDR3 nucleotides: TGTGCCAGCAGCCACGGGGTCGTACGAGAGACCCAGTACTTC. Its protein is CASSHGVVRETQYF.